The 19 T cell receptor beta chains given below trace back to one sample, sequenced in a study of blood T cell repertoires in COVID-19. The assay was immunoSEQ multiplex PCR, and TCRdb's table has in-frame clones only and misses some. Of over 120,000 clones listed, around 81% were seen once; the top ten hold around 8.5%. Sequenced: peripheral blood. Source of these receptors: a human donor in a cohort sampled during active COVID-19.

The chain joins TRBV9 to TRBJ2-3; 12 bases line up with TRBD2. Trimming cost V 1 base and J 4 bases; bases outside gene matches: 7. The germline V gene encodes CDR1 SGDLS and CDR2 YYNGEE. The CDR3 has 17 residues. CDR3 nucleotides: TGTGCCAGCAGCGTACCCCTAGCGGGAGGGCTCTCAGATACGCAGTATTTT. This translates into CASSVPLAGGLSDTQYF.

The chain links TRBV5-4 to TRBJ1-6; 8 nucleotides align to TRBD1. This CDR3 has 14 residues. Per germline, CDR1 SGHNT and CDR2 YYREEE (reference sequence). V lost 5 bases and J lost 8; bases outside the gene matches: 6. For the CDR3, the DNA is TGTGCCAGCAGGATAACAGGGGGAGATTCACCCCTCCACTTT. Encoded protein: CASRITGGDSPLHF.

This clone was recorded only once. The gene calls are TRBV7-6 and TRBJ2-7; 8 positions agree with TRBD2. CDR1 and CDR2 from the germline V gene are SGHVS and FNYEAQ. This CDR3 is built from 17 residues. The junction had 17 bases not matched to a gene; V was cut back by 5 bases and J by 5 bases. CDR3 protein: CASSTTIGGGNPHEQYF. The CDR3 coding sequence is TGTGCCAGCAGCACCACCATCGGGGGGGGCAACCCTCACGAGCAGTACTTC.

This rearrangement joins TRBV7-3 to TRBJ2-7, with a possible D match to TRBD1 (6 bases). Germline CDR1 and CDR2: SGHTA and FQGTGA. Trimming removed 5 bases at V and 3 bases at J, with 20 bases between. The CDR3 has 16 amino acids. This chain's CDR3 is CASSPTPSTGFYEQYF. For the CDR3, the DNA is TGTGCCAGCAGCCCCACCCCCAGTACAGGGTTCTACGAGCAGTACTTC.

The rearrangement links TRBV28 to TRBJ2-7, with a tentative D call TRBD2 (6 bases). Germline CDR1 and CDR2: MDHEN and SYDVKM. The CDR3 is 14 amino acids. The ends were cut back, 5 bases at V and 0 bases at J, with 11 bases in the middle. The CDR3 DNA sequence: TGTGCCAGCAGTCAGCCGGGACTCTCCTACGAGCAGTACTTC. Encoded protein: CASSQPGLSYEQYF.

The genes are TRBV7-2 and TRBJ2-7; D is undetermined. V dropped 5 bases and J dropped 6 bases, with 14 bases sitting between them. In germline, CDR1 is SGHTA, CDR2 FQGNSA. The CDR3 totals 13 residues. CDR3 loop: CASSQNIRGEQYF. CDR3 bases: TGTGCCAGCAGCCAAAATATACGAGGCGAGCAGTACTTC.

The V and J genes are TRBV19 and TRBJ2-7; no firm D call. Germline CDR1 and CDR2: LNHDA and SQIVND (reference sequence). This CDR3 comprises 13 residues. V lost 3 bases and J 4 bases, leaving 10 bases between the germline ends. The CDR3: CASSMPPRYEQYF. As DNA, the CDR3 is TGTGCCAGTAGTATGCCTCCCCGGTACGAGCAGTACTTC.

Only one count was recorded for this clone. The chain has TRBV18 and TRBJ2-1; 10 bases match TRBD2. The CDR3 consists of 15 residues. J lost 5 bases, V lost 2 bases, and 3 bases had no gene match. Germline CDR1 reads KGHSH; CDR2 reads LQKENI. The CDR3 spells CASSPSGRANNEQFF. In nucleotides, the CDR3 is TGTGCCAGCTCACCAAGCGGGAGGGCCAACAATGAGCAGTTCTTC.

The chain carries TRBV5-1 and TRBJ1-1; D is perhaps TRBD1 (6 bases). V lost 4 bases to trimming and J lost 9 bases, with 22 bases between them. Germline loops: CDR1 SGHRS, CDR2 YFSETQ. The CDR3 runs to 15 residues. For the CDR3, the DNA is TGCGCCAGCAGCCCTGGGTATTCACAGGGAATGAAAGCTTTCTTT. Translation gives CASSPGYSQGMKAFF.

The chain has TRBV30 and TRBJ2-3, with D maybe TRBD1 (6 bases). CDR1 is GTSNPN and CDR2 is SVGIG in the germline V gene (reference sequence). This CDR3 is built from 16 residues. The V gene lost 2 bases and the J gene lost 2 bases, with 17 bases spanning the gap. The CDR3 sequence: CAWSPPDRTATDTQYF. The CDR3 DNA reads TGTGCCTGGAGTCCCCCCGACAGGACCGCCACAGATACGCAGTATTTT.

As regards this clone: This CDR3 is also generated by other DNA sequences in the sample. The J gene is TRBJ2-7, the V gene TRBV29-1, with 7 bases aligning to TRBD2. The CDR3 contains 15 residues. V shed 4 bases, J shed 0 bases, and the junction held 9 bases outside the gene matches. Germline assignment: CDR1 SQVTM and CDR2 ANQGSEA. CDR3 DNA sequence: TGCAGCGTTGGTCCCTCTAGCGGTTCCTCCTACGAGCAGTACTTC. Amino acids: CSVGPSSGSSYEQYF.

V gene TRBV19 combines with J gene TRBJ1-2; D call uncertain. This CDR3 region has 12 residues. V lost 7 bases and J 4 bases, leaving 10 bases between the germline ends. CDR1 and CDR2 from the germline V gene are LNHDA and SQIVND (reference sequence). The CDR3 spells CASMSVPYGYTF. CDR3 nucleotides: TGTGCCAGTATGTCGGTTCCCTATGGCTACACCTTC.

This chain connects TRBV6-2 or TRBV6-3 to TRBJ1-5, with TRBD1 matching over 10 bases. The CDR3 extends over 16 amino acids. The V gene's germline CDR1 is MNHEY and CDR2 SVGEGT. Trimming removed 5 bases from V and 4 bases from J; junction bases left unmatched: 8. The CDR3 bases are TGTGCCAGCAGTGGCCCGGGACAGGGGCTAAATCAGCCCCAGCATTTT. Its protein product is CASSGPGQGLNQPQHF.

The CDR3 spells CASSLASDGGYGYTF. The CDR3, as DNA: TGTGCCAGCAGCTTGGCCTCGGACGGCGGGTATGGCTACACCTTC. The V and J genes are TRBV5-4 and TRBJ1-2; D is uncertain. Looked up from germline, CDR1 is SGHNT and CDR2 is YYREEE (reference sequence). The V end lost 0 bases, the J end lost 5 bases, and 14 bases lay between the germline ends. This CDR3 has 15 residues. Combining the CDR3 with reference TRBV5-4 and TRBJ1-2 gives the whole variable domain ETGVTQSPTHLIKTRGQQVTLRCSSQSGHNTVSWYQQALGQGPQFIFQYYREEENGRGNFPPRFSGLQFPNYSSELNVNALELDDSALYLCASSLASDGGYGYTFGSGTRLTVV.

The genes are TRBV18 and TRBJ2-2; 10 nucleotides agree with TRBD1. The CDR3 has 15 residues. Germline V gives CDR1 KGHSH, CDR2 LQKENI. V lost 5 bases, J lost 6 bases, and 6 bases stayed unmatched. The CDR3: CASSGGQGVAGELFF. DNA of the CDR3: TGTGCCAGCTCAGGAGGACAGGGGGTCGCCGGGGAGCTGTTTTTT.

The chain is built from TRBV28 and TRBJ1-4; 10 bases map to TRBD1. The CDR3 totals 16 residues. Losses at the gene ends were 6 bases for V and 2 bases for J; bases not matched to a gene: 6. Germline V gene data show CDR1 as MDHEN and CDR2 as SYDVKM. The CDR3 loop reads CASRPGTGATNEKLFF. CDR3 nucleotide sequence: TGTGCCAGCAGGCCCGGGACAGGGGCCACTAATGAAAAACTGTTTTTT.

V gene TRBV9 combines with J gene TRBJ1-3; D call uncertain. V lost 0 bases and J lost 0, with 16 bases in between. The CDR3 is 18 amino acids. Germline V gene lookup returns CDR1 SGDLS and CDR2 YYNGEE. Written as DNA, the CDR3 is TGTGCCAGCAGCGTAGCCCTATACGAGGGAGACTCTGGAAACACCATATATTTT. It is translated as CASSVALYEGDSGNTIYF.

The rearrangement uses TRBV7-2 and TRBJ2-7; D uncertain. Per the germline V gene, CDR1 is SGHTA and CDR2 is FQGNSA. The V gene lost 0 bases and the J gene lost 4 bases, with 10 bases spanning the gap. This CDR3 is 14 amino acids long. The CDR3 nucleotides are TGTGCCAGCAGCTTAGCGCGGCCGCCATACGAGCAGTACTTC. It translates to CASSLARPPYEQYF.

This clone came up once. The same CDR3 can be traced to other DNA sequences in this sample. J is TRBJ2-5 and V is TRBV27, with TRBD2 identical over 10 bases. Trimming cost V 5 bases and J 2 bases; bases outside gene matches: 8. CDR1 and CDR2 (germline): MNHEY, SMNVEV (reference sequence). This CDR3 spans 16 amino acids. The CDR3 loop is CASSPRLAGRQETQYF. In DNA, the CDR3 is TGTGCCAGCAGTCCCAGACTAGCGGGCCGACAAGAGACCCAGTACTTC.